The clone carrying this T cell receptor (beta chain) was seen a few times. What it binds is unknown. The data are from a study of T-cell reconstitution after alpha-beta-depleted transplantation in children. Whole-study results and caveats: Reportedly, roughly two months post-transplant, alpha-beta T cells arose from several hundred expanded graft clones. One year after transplant, T-cell counts and diversity came mostly from newly produced T cells.

Germline V gives CDR1 DFQATT, CDR2 SNEGSKA (reference sequence). V was clipped by 6 bases and J by 5 bases, with 5 bases between them. The CDR3 length is 10 residues. Unique molecular identifiers were incorporated during preparation of the TCRbeta library. TCRdb itself ran the PCR reads through MiXCR, one entry per CDR3 protein. The sample lists over 450,000 distinct CDR3 sequences; over 9.5% were seen once. The sequence was obtained from a child aged 2-9 years with inherited bone marrow failure, due to receive a stem cell transplant. The sample consisted of PBMCs, taken before TCRalphabeta/CD19-depleted stem cell transplant. The chain combines TRBV20-1 with TRBJ2-1; D is tentatively TRBD1 or TRBD2 (5 bases each). This chain's CDR3 is CSAGDNEQFF. The CDR3 nucleotides are TGCAGTGCGGGGGACAATGAGCAGTTCTTC.